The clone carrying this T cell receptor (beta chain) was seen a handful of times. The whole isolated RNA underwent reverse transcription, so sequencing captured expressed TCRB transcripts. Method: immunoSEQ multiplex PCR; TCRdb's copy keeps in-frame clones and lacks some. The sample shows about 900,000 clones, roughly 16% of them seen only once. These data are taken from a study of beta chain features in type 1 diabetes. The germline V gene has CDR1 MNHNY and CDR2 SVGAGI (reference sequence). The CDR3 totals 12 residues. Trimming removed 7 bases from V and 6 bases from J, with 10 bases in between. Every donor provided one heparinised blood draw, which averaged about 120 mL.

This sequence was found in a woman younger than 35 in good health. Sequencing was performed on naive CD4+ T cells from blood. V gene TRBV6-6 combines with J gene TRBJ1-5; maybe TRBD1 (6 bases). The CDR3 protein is CASNRVGQPQHF. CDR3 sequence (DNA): TGTGCCAGCAACAGGGTGGGTCAGCCCCAGCATTTT.